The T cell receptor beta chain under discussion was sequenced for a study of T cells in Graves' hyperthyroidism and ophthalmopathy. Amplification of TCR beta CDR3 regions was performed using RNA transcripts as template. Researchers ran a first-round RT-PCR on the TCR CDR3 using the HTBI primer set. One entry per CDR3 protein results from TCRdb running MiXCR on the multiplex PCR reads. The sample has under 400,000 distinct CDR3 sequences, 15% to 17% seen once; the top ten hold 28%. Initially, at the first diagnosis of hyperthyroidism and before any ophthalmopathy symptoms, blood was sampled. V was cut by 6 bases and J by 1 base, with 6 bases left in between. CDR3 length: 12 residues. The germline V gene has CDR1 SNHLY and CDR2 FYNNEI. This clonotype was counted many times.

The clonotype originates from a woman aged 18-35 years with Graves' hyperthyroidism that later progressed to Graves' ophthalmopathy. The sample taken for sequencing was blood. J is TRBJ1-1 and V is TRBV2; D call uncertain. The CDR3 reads CASSGENTEAFF. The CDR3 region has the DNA TGTGCCAGCAGCGGGGAGAACACTGAAGCTTTCTTT.